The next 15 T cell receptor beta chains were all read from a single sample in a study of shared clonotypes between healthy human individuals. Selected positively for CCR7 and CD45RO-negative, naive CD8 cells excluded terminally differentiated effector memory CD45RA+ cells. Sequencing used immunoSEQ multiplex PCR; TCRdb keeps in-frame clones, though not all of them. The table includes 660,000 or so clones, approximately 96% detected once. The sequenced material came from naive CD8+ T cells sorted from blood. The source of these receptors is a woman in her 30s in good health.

The CDR3 is CASSLVRGFTGELFF. DNA for the CDR3: TGTGCCAGCAGCTTAGTTCGCGGTTTCACCGGGGAGCTGTTTTTT. This chain links TRBV7-6 with TRBJ2-2; D remains ambiguous. V gave up 1 base and J gave up 4 bases, with 10 bases separating them. Germline assignment: CDR1 SGHVS and CDR2 FNYEAQ. The CDR3 runs to 15 residues.

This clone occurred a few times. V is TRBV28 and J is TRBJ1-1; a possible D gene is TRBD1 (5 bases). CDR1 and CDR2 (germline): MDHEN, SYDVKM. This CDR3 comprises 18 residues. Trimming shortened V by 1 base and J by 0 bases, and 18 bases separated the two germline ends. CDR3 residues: CASSLFLPRQSMNTEAFF. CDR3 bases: TGTGCCAGCAGTTTATTCCTCCCCCGACAGAGCATGAACACTGAAGCTTTCTTT.

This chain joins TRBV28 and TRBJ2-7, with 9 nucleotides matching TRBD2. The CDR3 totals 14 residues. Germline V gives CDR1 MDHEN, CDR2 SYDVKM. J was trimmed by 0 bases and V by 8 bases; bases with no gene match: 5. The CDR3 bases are TGTGCCAGCGGGCTAGCGGGAACCTCCTACGAGCAGTACTTC. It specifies CASGLAGTSYEQYF.

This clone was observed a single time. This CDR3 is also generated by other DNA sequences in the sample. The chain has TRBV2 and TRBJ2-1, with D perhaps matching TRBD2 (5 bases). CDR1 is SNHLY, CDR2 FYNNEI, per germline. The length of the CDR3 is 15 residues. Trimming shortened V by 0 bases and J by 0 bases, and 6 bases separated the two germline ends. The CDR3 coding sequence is TGTGCCAGCAGTGAAGCCGGAGGCTCCTACAATGAGCAGTTCTTC. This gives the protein CASSEAGGSYNEQFF.

CDR3 region: CASSLLLDTQYF. The CDR3, as DNA: TGTGCCAGCAGTTTACTTTTAGATACGCAGTATTTT. The chain employs TRBV27 and TRBJ2-3; D ambiguous. This CDR3 has 12 amino acids. The V end was cut by 2 bases, the J end by 5 bases, with 5 bases between. From germline, CDR1 is MNHEY and CDR2 SMNVEV (reference sequence).

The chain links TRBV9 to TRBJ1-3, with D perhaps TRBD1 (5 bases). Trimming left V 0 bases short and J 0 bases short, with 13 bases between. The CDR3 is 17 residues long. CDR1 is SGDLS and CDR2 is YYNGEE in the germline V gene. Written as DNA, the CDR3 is TGTGCCAGCAGCGTAGGTGGGGACTGGAGCTCTGGAAACACCATATATTTT. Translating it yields CASSVGGDWSSGNTIYF.

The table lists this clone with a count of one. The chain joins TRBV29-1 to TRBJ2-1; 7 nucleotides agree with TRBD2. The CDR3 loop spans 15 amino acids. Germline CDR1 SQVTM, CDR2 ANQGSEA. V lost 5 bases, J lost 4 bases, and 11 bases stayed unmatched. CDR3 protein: CSVPRVMGLYNEQFF. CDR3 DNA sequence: TGCAGCGTTCCCCGGGTAATGGGACTATACAATGAGCAGTTCTTC.

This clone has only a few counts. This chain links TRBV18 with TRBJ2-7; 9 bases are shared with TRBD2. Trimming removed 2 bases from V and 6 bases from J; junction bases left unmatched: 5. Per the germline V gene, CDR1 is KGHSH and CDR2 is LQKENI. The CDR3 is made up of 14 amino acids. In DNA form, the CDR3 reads TGTGCCAGCTCACCAGCGGGAGGGCCGAGCGAGCAGTACTTC. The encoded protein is CASSPAGGPSEQYF.

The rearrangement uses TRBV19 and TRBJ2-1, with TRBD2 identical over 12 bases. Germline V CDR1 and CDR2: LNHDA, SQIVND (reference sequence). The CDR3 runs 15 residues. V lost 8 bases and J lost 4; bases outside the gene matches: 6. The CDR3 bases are TGTGCCAGTCACGGGACTAGCGGGTTATACAATGAGCAGTTCTTC. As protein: CASHGTSGLYNEQFF.

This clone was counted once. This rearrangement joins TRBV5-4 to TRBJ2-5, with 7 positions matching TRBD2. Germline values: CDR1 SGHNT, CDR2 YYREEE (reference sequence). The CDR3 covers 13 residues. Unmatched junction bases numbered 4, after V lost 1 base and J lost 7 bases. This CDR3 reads CASSLTSVGTQYF. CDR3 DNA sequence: TGTGCCAGCAGCTTGACTAGCGTGGGGACCCAGTACTTC.

The CDR3 DNA follows: TGTGCCAGCAGGTATGGCTACACCTTC. It codes for CASRYGYTF. The chain carries TRBV27 and TRBJ1-2; D not certain. Germline assignment: CDR1 MNHEY and CDR2 SMNVEV (reference sequence). This CDR3 spans 9 amino acids. V shed 6 bases and J shed 5 bases, with 1 base lying between them.

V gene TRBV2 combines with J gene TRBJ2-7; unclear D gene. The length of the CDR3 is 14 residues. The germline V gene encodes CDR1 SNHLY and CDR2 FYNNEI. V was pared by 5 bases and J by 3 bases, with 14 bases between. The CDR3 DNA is TGTGCCAGCAGTCCGAGCCCGCAGAGCTACGAGCAGTACTTC. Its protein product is CASSPSPQSYEQYF.

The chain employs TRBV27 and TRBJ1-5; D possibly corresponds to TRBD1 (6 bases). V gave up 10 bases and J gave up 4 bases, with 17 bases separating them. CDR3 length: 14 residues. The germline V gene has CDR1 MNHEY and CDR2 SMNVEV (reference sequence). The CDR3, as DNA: TGTGCCACCAAAGCTGAAGGGGGGAATCAGCCCCAGCATTTT. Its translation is CATKAEGGNQPQHF.

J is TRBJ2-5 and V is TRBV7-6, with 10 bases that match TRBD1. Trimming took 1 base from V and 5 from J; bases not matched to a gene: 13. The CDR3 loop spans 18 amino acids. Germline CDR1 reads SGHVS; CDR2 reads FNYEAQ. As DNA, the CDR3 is TGTGCCAGCAGCTTAGTAGGAGGCCGACAGGGGGCAGGGGAGACCCAGTACTTC. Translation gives CASSLVGGRQGAGETQYF.

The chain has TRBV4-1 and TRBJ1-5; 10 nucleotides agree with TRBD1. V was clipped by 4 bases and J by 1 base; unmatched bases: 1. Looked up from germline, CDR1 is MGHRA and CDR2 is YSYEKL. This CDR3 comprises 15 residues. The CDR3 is CASSRGQGSNQPQHF. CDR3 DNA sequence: TGCGCCAGCAGCCGGGGACAGGGGAGCAATCAGCCCCAGCATTTT.